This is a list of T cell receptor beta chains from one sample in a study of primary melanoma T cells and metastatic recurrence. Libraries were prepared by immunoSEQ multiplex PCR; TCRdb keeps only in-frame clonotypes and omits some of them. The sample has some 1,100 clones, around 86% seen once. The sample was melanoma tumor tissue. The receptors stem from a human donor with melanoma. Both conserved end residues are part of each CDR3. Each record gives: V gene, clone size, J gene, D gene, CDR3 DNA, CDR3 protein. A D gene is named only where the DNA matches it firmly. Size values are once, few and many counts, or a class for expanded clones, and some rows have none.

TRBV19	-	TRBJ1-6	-	TGTGCCAGTAGTATAGGTTCGGACTCACCCCTCCACTTT	CASSIGSDSPLHF
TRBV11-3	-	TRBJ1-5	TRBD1	TGTGCCAGCAGCTCCTCCGGGACAGTGAGGGGACAGCCCCAGCATTTT	CASSSSGTVRGQPQHF
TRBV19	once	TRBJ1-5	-	TGTGCCAGTAGTGTCCTGACAGACAGCAATCAGCCCCAGCATTTT	CASSVLTDSNQPQHF
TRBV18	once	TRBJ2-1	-	TGTGCCAGCTCACCGCGCGGGATCGATGAGCAGTTCTTC	CASSPRGIDEQFF
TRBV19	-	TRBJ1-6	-	TGTGCCAGTAGTATTCGGGGGAAAACACCCCTCCACTTT	CASSIRGKTPLHF
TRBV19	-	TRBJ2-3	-	TGTGCCAGTAGTAGTGGGGCTATTGGCACAGATACGCAGTATTTT	CASSSGAIGTDTQYF
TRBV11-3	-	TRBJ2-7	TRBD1	TGTGCCAGCAGCCCCGGGACAGGGAAGCCCTACGAGCAGTACTTC	CASSPGTGKPYEQYF
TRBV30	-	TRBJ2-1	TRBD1	TGTGCCTGGAGGGGACAGGGCGGCTACAATGAGCAGTTCTTC	CAWRGQGGYNEQFF
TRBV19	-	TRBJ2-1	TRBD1	TGTGCCAGTAGTATAAAAGGCCAGGGGGCCAATGAGCAGTTCTTC	CASSIKGQGANEQFF
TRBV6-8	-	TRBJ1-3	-	TGTGCCAGCAGTTACTCCCCCGGTAAACAGACCATATATTTT	CASSYSPGKQTIYF
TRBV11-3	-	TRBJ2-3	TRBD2	TGTGCCAGCAGCTCCAGCGCACAGCGGGGGATCGCAGATACGCAGTATTTT	CASSSSAQRGIADTQYF
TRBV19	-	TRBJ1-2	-	TGTGCCAGTAGTATAGATCTATGGGGCAGGTCGGACGGCTACACCTTC	CASSIDLWGRSDGYTF
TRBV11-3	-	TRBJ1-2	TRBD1	TGTGCCAGCGGGTACAGGGGGAATTTTAACTATGGCTACACCTTC	CASGYRGNFNYGYTF
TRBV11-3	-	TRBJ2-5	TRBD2	TGTGCCAGCAGCCGTTCTAGCGGGGGAGGGGAGACCCAGTACTTC	CASSRSSGGGETQYF
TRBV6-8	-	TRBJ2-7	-	TGTGCCAGCAGAGACGTCCCGTACGAGCAGTACTTC	CASRDVPYEQYF
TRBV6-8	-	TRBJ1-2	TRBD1	TGTGCCACCTCGCCGCCAGGGGGCTTTGCTAACTATGGCTACACCTTC	CATSPPGGFANYGYTF